This T cell receptor (beta chain) was identified in a study of OX40 agonist ivuxolimab in advanced cancers. Study-wide context: Ivuxolimab, which targeted the costimulatory receptor OX40 (CD134), was an agonistic, fully human IgG2 monoclonal antibody. Intravenous ivuxolimab was administered to patients every 2 weeks at six dose levels: 0.01, 0.1, 0.3, 1.5, 3 and 10 mg/kg. Among the approximately 50 dose-escalation patients, some 20 had hepatocellular carcinoma, 15 or so melanoma, 9 renal cell carcinoma and 9 head and neck cancer. In the dose-escalation cohort, 70% to 85% of patients were male, and the mean age was approximately 60 years, with a range of about 23 to 85. Prior anti-PD-1, anti-PD-L1 or anti-CTLA-4 therapy was permitted, and approximately 42% of dose-escalation patients had received checkpoint inhibitors. Partial responses were achieved by three dose-escalation patients, of whom one had hepatocellular carcinoma and two had cutaneous melanoma. The point of sequencing TCRbeta in the periphery was to test whether ivuxolimab changed TCR sequence diversity and drove clonal T-cell expansion. The paper describes the monotherapy dose-escalation part (N of about 50 patients) of the phase I trial of ivuxolimab. Beyond this particular receptor, the publication reports: In the 0.1-3.0 mg/kg groups, partial responders were among the patients with the lowest normalized peripheral clonal expansion, particularly in CD8+ T cells. On average, CD8+ T cells showed more expanded clones than CD4+ T cells after ivuxolimab. Which antigens the clonally expanded peripheral T cells were specific for was not determined. Low levels of normalized T-cell clonal expansion were also shown by some nonresponding patients. At doses from 0.1 to 3.0 mg/kg, clonal expansion was seen in both CD4+ and CD8+ blood T cells between baseline and week 6.

The CDR3 goes from the cysteine to the phenylalanine over 16 residues. The read is trimmed to its CDR3 DNA, 48 bases read in frame from base 1. For CDR1 and CDR2, the germline V gene lists SNHLY and FYNNEI. Relative to germline, V is missing 7 bases and J is missing 5 bases, with 15 bases of the junction outside any gene match. Turning to this clone: The target of this receptor is not known. No base quality information exists; no much larger clone differs at one position.

Genomic DNA was extracted from sorted cells for sequencing of the TCRbeta CDR3 region. The immunoSEQ Assay was used for sequencing of TCRbeta CDR3 regions. Drawn from immuneACCESS, this table holds only the in-frame rearrangements with V and J called that TCRdb kept. Clones are partly lost; checked studies trace under half to an unresolved V gene and leave the rest unexplained. The sample has tens of thousands of clones on record, about 83% of them singletons. Around 1.5% of the sample is taken by the ten largest. Patients with autoimmune disease history or receiving systemic immunosuppression were excluded from the trial. Peripheral blood for TCR sequencing was collected from all dose cohorts at baseline, on cycle 4 day 1, and on cycle 7 day 1. The samples were taken from a phase I, first-in-human, multicenter, open-label dose-escalation trial of ivuxolimab. The trial enrolled adults with locally advanced or metastatic head and neck squamous cell, hepatocellular, melanoma or renal cell carcinoma. Before TCR sequencing, CD4+ T cells and CD8+ T cells were sorted from peripheral blood as separate populations.

The TCR was taken from an adult with an advanced solid tumor such as melanoma, head and neck, liver or kidney cancer. The V and J genes are TRBV2 and TRBJ2-5; TRBD1 fits 8 bases in the junction. The material sequenced was CD4+ or CD8+ T cells sorted from blood, taken in a trial of the OX40 agonist ivuxolimab. The CDR3 reads as follows: CASTEERGTGKETQYF. Read as DNA, the sequence is TGTGCCAGCACCGAGGAGAGAGGGACAGGAAAGGAGACCCAGTACTTC.